The rows below give T cell receptor beta chains drawn from one sample of a study of Graves' ophthalmopathy and Graves' hyperthyroidism. TCRdb called the multiplex PCR reads again in MiXCR, with one record for every CDR3 protein. The sample yields hundreds of thousands of distinct CDR3 sequences, about 44% seen once. Sample: peripheral blood. These receptor sequences come from an adult man with Graves' ophthalmopathy. Each CDR3 is given without its conserved first and last residue. The D gene is left open where the match is weak.

cdr3_aa j_call d_call v_call
ASRNTGTSSYEQY TRBJ2-7 - TRBV6-6
ASSRETGPSYEQY TRBJ2-7 - TRBV2
ASAKDGNSEAF TRBJ1-1 - TRBV2
ASSSSGFTGELF TRBJ2-2 - TRBV7-6
ASRGDEEEKLF TRBJ1-4 - TRBV2
ASSLDPSLEQY TRBJ2-7 - TRBV11-3
SAREGGPETQY TRBJ2-5 - TRBV20-1
ASGIGENTGELF TRBJ2-2 - TRBV19
SAKRGTTYQETQY TRBJ2-5 TRBD2 TRBV20-1
SATDTGVYADNYEQC TRBJ2-7 TRBD1 TRBV29-1
AISGSGQNTDTQY TRBJ2-3 TRBD2 TRBV10-3
AISGTQGGRTEAF TRBJ1-1 - TRBV10-3
ASSEVGAETQY TRBJ2-5 - TRBV25-1
SVAQGAEQFGTGWSEAF TRBJ1-1 TRBD1 TRBV29-1
ASSLAMGLNEKLF TRBJ1-4 - TRBV7-6
SVADRGKSYEQY TRBJ2-7 TRBD1 TRBV29-1
ASKPQNQETQY TRBJ2-5 - TRBV7-9